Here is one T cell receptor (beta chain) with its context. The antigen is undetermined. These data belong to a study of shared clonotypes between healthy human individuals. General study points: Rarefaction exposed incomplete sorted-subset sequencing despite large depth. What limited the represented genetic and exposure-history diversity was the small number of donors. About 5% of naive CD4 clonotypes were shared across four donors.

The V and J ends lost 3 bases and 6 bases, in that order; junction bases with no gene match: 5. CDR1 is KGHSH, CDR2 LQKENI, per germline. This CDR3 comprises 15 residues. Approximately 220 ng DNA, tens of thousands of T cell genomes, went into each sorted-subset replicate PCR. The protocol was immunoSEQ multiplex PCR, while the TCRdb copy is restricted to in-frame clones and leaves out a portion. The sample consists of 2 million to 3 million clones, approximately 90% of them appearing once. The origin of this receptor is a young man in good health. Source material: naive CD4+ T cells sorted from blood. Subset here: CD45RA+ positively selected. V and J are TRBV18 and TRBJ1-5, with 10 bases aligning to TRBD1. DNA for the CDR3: TGTGCCAGCTCACCGGGACAGGGGTTTGCTCAGCCCCAGCATTTT. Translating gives CASSPGQGFAQPQHF.